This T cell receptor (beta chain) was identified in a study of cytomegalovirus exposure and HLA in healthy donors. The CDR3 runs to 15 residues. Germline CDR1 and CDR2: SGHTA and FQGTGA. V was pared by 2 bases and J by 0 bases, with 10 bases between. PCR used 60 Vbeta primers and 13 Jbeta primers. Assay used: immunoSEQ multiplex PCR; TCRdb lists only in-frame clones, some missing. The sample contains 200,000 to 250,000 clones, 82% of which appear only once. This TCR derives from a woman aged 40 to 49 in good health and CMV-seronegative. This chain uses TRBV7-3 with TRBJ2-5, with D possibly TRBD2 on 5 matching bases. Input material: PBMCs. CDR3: CASSLGSGNQETQYF. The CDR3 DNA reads TGTGCCAGCAGCTTAGGGTCGGGAAACCAAGAGACCCAGTACTTC.